This T cell receptor beta chain was sequenced for a study of shared clonotypes between healthy human individuals. Participating donors were healthy, HIV-negative adults free of recent acute infections or vaccinations. The authors divided CD4+ cells into CD45RA+ naive and CD45RA-negative memory subsets. This clone has only one observation. Every immunoSEQ plate was one replicate of a subset's evenly spread DNA. Each PCR replicate from the sorted subsets contained around 0.2 ug DNA, which is around 30,000 T cell genomes. Sequencing used immunoSEQ multiplex PCR; TCRdb keeps in-frame clones, though not all of them. The sample has approximately 1.5 million clones, about 98.5% seen once; the top ten hold 0.36%. Germline lookup yields CDR1 LNHDA and CDR2 SQIVND (reference sequence). Trimming took 5 bases from V and 9 from J, leaving 19 bases between them. This CDR3 has 15 residues.

This sequence was found in a man aged 25 to 40 in good health. The specimen sequenced was naive CD4+ T cells sorted from blood. The sample's subset: CD45RA+ positively selected. This chain links TRBV19 with TRBJ2-2; D might be TRBD1 (6 bases). The CDR3 sequence is CASSQRLVGARELFF. The CDR3 DNA reads as TGTGCCAGTAGTCAAAGACTGGTGGGGGCCCGGGAGCTGTTTTTT.